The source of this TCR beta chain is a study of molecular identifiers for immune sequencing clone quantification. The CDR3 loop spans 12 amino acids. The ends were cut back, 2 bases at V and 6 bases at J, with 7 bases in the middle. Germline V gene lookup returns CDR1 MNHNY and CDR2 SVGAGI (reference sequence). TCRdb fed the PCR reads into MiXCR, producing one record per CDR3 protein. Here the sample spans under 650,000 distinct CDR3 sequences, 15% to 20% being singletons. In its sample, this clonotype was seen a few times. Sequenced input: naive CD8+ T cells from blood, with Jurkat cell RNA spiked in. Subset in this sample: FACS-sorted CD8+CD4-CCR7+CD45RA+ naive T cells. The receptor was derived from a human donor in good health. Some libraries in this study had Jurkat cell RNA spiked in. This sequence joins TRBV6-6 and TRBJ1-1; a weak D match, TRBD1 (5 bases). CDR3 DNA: TGTGCCAGCAGTTACAGGGACCCTGAAGCTTTCTTT. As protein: CASSYRDPEAFF.